This TCR beta chain emerged from a study of blood T cell repertoires in COVID-19. Looking at the study overall: The origin of the acute and convalescent COVID-19 samples was the United States, Italy and Spain. T cells, B-cell-depleted T cells, or PBMCs provided the cDNA or gDNA that served as material.

Authors' analysis steps: Cell counts per sample came from amplifying reference gene primers. The repertoire was sequenced with immunoSEQ multiplex PCR; TCRdb's copy has only in-frame clones and lacks some. The V and J calls and the clone size are those of that table, but D and trimming were determined from the DNA. The profile shows roughly 160,000 clones, approximately 80% of them singletons. CDR3 length: 11 amino acids. Germline V CDR1 and CDR2: DFQATT, SNEGSKA (reference sequence). V was shortened by 4 bases and J by 4 bases, with 7 bases between the two germline ends. The source of this sequence is a woman aged 60-75 years with acute or convalescent COVID-19. This chain connects TRBV20-1 to TRBJ2-5; unclear D gene. The source material was peripheral blood. In nucleotides, the CDR3 is TGCAGTGCTAATTGGCTAGAGACCCAGTACTTC. Amino acid sequence: CSANWLETQYF.